This T cell receptor (beta chain) was identified during a study of CD8+CD57+ T cells in acquired aplastic anemia. Germline V gene data show CDR1 as SGHAT and CDR2 as FQNNGV. Losses at the gene ends were 2 bases for V and 2 bases for J; bases not matched to a gene: 12. The CDR3 sequence is 19 residues long. Points from the study as a whole: Roughly 30 CD8+ CDR3 sequences occurred in both the patients and the controls.

Whoever was chosen for sequencing had shown CD8+CD57+ cell expansion by flow cytometry. Patients, without exception, had severe acquired aplastic anemia. Genomic DNA provided the template from which TCR beta VDJ and CDR3 profiles were obtained. TCRdb called the reads again in MiXCR, with one record for every CDR3 protein. The sample shows about half a million distinct CDR3 sequences, approximately 33% of them seen only once. Concerning this clonotype itself: As yet, its antigen is unknown.

The sample was sorted CD4+, CD8+, or CD8+CD57+ T cells (not recorded which) from PBMCs. This receptor was identified in a human donor with aplastic anemia. The chain uses TRBV11-2 and TRBJ2-3, with 11 bases identical to TRBD2. The CDR3 loop reads CASSLYPWVTSGTTDTQYF. Written as DNA, the CDR3 is TGTGCCAGCAGCTTATATCCTTGGGTGACTAGCGGGACCACAGATACGCAGTATTTT.